The 15 T cell receptor beta chains reported below all come from one sample, sequenced in a study of CD8+CD57+ T cells in acquired aplastic anemia. CD8+CD57+ cell expansion, shown by flow cytometry, had occurred in the patients selected for sequencing. Profiles of TCR beta VDJ and CDR3 were generated from a genomic DNA template. TCRdb analysed the reads with MiXCR anew, one entry per CDR3 protein. The sample lists under 500,000 distinct CDR3 sequences, over 25% occurring once. Material for sequencing was sorted CD4+, CD8+, or CD8+CD57+ T cells (not recorded which) from PBMCs. These receptors all stem from a human donor with aplastic anemia.

In its sample, this clonotype was seen many times. CDR3 bases: TGCAGCGTTGAGTGGGGACGGGAAACTGAAGCTTTCTTT. Translated, it gives CSVEWGRETEAFF. The chain uses TRBV29-1 and TRBJ1-1, with D tentatively TRBD1 (5 bases). This CDR3 region has 13 residues. Trimming took 3 bases from V and 5 from J, leaving 13 bases between them. Germline V gene sequence: CDR1 SQVTM, CDR2 ANQGSEA.

This clonotype was seen at least ten times. CDR3 sequence reads: CASSLVTASYEQYF. CDR3 nucleotide sequence: TGCGCCAGCAGCTTGGTAACAGCCAGCTACGAGCAGTACTTC. The chain links TRBV5-1 to TRBJ2-7; no clear D. In germline, CDR1 is SGHRS, CDR2 YFSETQ. This CDR3 has 14 amino acids. V was pared by 0 bases and J by 3 bases, with 10 bases between.

This clonotype was counted only a few times. The V call is TRBV6-1, the J call TRBJ2-7; TRBD1 might be the D (5 bases). Trimming removed 7 bases from V and 4 bases from J, with 20 bases in between. The CDR3 has 15 amino acids. Germline lookup yields CDR1 MNHNS and CDR2 SASEGT. CDR3 nucleotides: TGTGCCAGCACCTCGAACCTCCCAGGGATTTACGAGCAGTACTTC. This codes for CASTSNLPGIYEQYF.

The table lists this clonotype with a few counts. This chain connects TRBV24-1 to TRBJ2-1; TRBD2 agrees at 8 bases. J lost 8 bases, V lost 7 bases, and 12 bases had no gene match. Per the germline V gene, CDR1 is KGHDR and CDR2 is SFDVKD. CDR3 size: 15 residues. The CDR3 protein is CATSPKQAGEDEQFF. Here the CDR3 DNA reads TGTGCCACCAGCCCAAAACAAGCGGGAGAGGATGAGCAGTTCTTC.

This clonotype was observed a handful of times. The V call is TRBV5-6, the J call TRBJ1-2; possible D gene TRBD1, 6 bases. The V gene lost 0 bases and the J gene lost 4 bases, with 19 bases spanning the gap. CDR3 length: 17 amino acids. Germline loops: CDR1 SGHDT, CDR2 YYEEEE. As DNA, the CDR3 is TGTGCCAGCAGCTTGGAGTTCGGGGGCGCATCGATCTATGGCTACACCTTC. Protein sequence: CASSLEFGGASIYGYTF.

V and J are TRBV4-1 and TRBJ1-1; D uncertain. The CDR3 contains 15 residues. V lost 1 base and J lost 1, with 10 bases in between. Germline V gives CDR1 MGHRA, CDR2 YSYEKL. The CDR3 coding sequence is TGCGCCAGCAGCCAAGGCAGGAGGCCGAACACTGAAGCTTTCTTT. This encodes CASSQGRRPNTEAFF.

As for this clonotype: This may come from a read error, since a much larger clone is one base off. The V gene is TRBV15, the J gene TRBJ2-7, with 7 bases fitting TRBD1. The V and J ends lost 1 base and 2 bases, in that order; junction bases with no gene match: 17. This CDR3 is built from 19 residues. The germline CDR1 and CDR2 sequences are LNHNV and YYDKDF (reference sequence). DNA for the CDR3: TGTGCCACCAGCAGAGTCCCCCGAGGGGGCAGGGTCGAAGCCTACGAGCAGTACTTC. It specifies CATSRVPRGGRVEAYEQYF.

Turning to this clonotype: A much larger clone lies a single base off, so this may be a read error. V gene TRBV2 combines with J gene TRBJ2-2; TRBD2 aligns across 10 bases. The CDR3 has 16 residues. In germline, CDR1 is SNHLY, CDR2 FYNNEI. J gave up 4 bases and V 5 bases, and 7 bases lay outside the gene matches. CDR3 nucleotides: TGTGCCAGCAGTCAGCGGGAGGGTAAGGGCACCGGGGAGCTGTTTTTT. Its translation: CASSQREGKGTGELFF. Variable domain in full (rest from reference TRBV2 and TRBJ2-2): EPEVTQTPSHQVTQMGQEVILRCVPISNHLYFYWYRQILGQKVEFLVSFYNNEISEKSEIFDDQFSVERPDGSNFTLKIRSTKLEDSAMYFCASSQREGKGTGELFFGEGSRLTVL.

The J gene is TRBJ1-2, the V gene TRBV2; D uncertain. Germline loops: CDR1 SNHLY, CDR2 FYNNEI. V lost 3 bases and J 0 bases, leaving 8 bases between the germline ends. The CDR3 consists of 14 residues. CDR3 region: CASSEGSPNYGYTF. Here the CDR3 DNA reads TGTGCCAGCAGTGAGGGCAGCCCTAACTATGGCTACACCTTC.

This clonotype was counted many times. This chain links TRBV2 with TRBJ2-7; D is uncertain. Germline V gene data show CDR1 as SNHLY and CDR2 as FYNNEI. The CDR3 extends over 11 amino acids. V shed 6 bases and J shed 3 bases, with 6 bases lying between them. The CDR3 protein is CASRFGYEQYF. In DNA, the CDR3 is TGTGCCAGCAGGTTTGGCTACGAGCAGTACTTC. Complete variable domain (other parts from reference TRBV2 and TRBJ2-7): EPEVTQTPSHQVTQMGQEVILRCVPISNHLYFYWYRQILGQKVEFLVSFYNNEISEKSEIFDDQFSVERPDGSNFTLKIRSTKLEDSAMYFCASRFGYEQYFGPGTRLTVT.

A note on this clonotype: Given the absence of the conserved phenylalanine or tryptophan at the CDR3 end, a read error is likely. The chain is built from TRBV12-3 or TRBV12-4 and TRBJ1-2; 8 bases map to TRBD1. With 11 bases clipped from V and 5 bases from J, the junction kept 10 bases outside the gene matches. The CDR3 has 13 residues. The chain's CDR3 is CASTDRVRYGYTS. CDR3 in DNA: TGTGCCTCGACGGACAGGGTGCGGTATGGCTACACCTCC.

Notes on this clonotype: This sequence may be a read error, since a much larger clone differs from it by one base. The J gene is TRBJ2-7, the V gene TRBV7-9; 11 nucleotides line up with TRBD2. Germline V gives CDR1 SEHNR, CDR2 FQNEAQ (reference sequence). The CDR3 contains 15 residues. The CDR3 is CASSPLAGGSYGQYF. The CDR3 DNA follows: TGTGCCAGCAGCCCTTTAGCGGGAGGGTCCTACGGGCAGTACTTC. Complete variable domain (other parts from reference TRBV7-9 and TRBJ2-7): DTGVSQNPRHKITKRGQNVTFRCDPISEHNRLYWYRQTLGQGPEFLTYFQNEAQLEKSRLLSDRFSAERPKGSFSTLEIQRTEQGDSAMYLCASSPLAGGSYGQYFGPGTRLTVT.

This clonotype was counted between two and nine times. The germline gene is not matched at one end of the junction; a read error may be the cause. J is TRBJ1-6 and V is TRBV20-1; possible D gene TRBD1, 5 bases. This CDR3 is built from 14 residues. CDR1 and CDR2 from the germline V gene are DFQATT and SNEGSKA (reference sequence). The CDR3 is CRATEGLYNSPLHF. The CDR3 DNA reads as TGCCGTGCCACTGAGGGGTTATACAATTCACCCCTCCACTTT.

This clonotype was seen more than once but under ten times. The V call is TRBV7-9, the J call TRBJ1-4; TRBD1 agrees at 10 bases. This CDR3 is built from 15 residues. The germline CDR1 and CDR2 sequences are SEHNR and FQNEAQ (reference sequence). V was pared by 5 bases and J by 6 bases, with 6 bases of the junction left unmatched. CDR3 protein: CASSLGQGVDEKLFF. In DNA form, the CDR3 reads TGTGCCAGCAGCCTCGGACAGGGGGTTGATGAAAAACTGTTTTTT.

The V gene is TRBV4-3, the J gene TRBJ1-1; D perhaps matches TRBD1 (6 bases). Germline CDR1 LGHNA, CDR2 YSLEER. The ends were cut back, 0 bases at V and 1 base at J, with 15 bases in the middle. This CDR3 spans 17 amino acids. The CDR3 reads CASSQDGMRGANTEAFF. CDR3 bases: TGCGCCAGCAGCCAAGATGGGATGCGGGGGGCGAACACTGAAGCTTTCTTT.